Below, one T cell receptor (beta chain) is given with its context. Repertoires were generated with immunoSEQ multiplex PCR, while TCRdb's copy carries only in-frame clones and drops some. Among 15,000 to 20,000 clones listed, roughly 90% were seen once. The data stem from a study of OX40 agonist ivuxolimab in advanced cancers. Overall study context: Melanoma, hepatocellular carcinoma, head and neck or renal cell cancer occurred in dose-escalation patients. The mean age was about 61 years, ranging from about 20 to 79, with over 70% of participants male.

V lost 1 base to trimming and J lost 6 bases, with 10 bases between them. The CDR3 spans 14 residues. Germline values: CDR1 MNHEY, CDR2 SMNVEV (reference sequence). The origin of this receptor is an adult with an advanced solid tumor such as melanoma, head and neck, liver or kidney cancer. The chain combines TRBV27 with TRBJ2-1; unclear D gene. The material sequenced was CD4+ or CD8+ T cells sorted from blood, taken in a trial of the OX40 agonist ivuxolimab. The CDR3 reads CASSLYRVANEQFF. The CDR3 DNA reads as TGTGCCAGCAGTTTATATCGGGTTGCCAATGAGCAGTTCTTC.